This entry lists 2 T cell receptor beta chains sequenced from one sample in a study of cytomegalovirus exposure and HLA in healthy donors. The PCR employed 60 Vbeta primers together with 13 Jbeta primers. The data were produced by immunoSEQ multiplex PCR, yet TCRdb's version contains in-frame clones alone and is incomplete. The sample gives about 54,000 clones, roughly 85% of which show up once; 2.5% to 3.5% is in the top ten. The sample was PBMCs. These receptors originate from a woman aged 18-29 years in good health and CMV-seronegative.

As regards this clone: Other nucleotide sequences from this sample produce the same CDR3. CDR3 amino acids: CASSLGGTAIYEQYF. CDR3 bases: TGTGCCAGCAGCTTAGGGGGGACAGCAATCTACGAGCAGTACTTC. The chain recombines TRBV7-6 with TRBJ2-7; TRBD1 matches 7 bases. V lost 1 base to trimming and J lost 3 bases; unmatched junction nucleotides: 6. The CDR3 extends over 15 amino acids. Germline V gene sequence: CDR1 SGHVS, CDR2 FNYEAQ.

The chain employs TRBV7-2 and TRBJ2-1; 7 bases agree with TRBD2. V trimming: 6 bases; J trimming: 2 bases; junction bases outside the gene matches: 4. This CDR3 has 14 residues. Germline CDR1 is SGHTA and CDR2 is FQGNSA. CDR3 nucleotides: TGTGCCAGCAGGGGGGAGGGAGCCTACAATGAGCAGTTCTTC. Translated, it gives CASRGEGAYNEQFF.